Reported below is one T cell receptor beta chain. This sample stems from a study of blood T cell repertoires in COVID-19. Study at large: PBMCs, B-cell-depleted T cells, or T cells were the source of the cDNA or gDNA that made up the material.

This CDR3 region has 17 residues. Germline loops: CDR1 SGHVS, CDR2 FNYEAQ. The junction had 8 bases not matched to a gene; V was cut back by 3 bases and J by 1 base. Libraries were prepared by immunoSEQ multiplex PCR; TCRdb keeps only in-frame clonotypes and omits some of them. The sample yields tens of thousands of clones, about 90% seen once. The V call is TRBV7-6, the J call TRBJ2-7; 11 bases match TRBD2. This TCR came from a man aged 80 or over with acute or convalescent COVID-19. The sequenced material came from peripheral blood. The CDR3 coding sequence is TGTGCCAGCAGCTTGAAAACCGGGACTAGCGGATCCTACGAGCAGTACTTC. Translation: CASSLKTGTSGSYEQYF. Supplemented by reference TRBV7-6 and TRBJ2-7, the full variable domain reads GAGVSQSPRYKVTKRGQDVALRCDPISGHVSLYWYRQALGQGPEFLTYFNYEAQQDKSGLPNDRFSAERPEGSISTLTIQRTEQRDSAMYRCASSLKTGTSGSYEQYFGPGTRLTVT.